This T cell receptor (beta chain) was observed in a study of cytomegalovirus exposure and HLA in healthy donors. V shed 1 base, J shed 5 bases, and the junction held 8 bases outside the gene matches. The CDR3 contains 15 residues. Germline V gives CDR1 GTSNPN, CDR2 SVGIG (reference sequence). PCR primers comprised 60 Vbeta and 13 Jbeta primers. Here immunoSEQ multiplex PCR was the method, and the copy in TCRdb shows in-frame clones only, minus some. The repertoire table contains roughly 190,000 clones. The specimen was PBMCs. The genes are TRBV30 and TRBJ2-7, with TRBD1 identical over 10 bases. This TCR was recovered from a man younger than 45 in good health and CMV-seronegative. CDR3 amino acids: CAWSARGQGIDEQYF. CDR3 DNA: TGTGCCTGGAGTGCCCGGGGACAGGGGATCGACGAGCAGTACTTC.